This passage covers 29 T cell receptor beta chains from one sample sequenced in a study of beta chain features in type 1 diabetes. The authors reverse transcribed all of the isolated RNA, so sequencing captured expressed TCRB transcripts. Produced via immunoSEQ multiplex PCR; TCRdb's table is partial and in-frame only. This table has almost 350,000 clones, around 8% appearing once. Sequenced material: central memory CD4+ T cells from blood. All receptors derive from a woman in her late teens or twenties in good health.

The chain joins TRBV27 to TRBJ1-3; 7 bases are a match to TRBD1. After removal of 2 bases from V and 4 bases from J, the junction contained 8 bases not matched to a gene. The V gene's germline CDR1 is MNHEY and CDR2 SMNVEV (reference sequence). This CDR3 spans 16 amino acids. The CDR3 reads CASSLAGGGSGNTIYF. The CDR3 nucleotides are TGTGCCAGCAGTTTAGCAGGGGGAGGCTCCGGAAACACCATATATTTT.

There are a few counts of this clone. The V call is TRBV18, the J call TRBJ2-7; a possible D gene is TRBD2 (6 bases). With 3 bases removed from V and 0 bases from J, the gap between germline ends came to 9 bases. CDR3 length equals 14 residues. The germline CDR1 and CDR2 sequences are KGHSH and LQKENI. CDR3 in amino acids: CASSPQTSSYEQYF. The DNA for the CDR3 is TGTGCCAGCTCACCCCAGACTAGCTCCTACGAGCAGTACTTC.

This chain connects TRBV7-2 to TRBJ2-7, with D perhaps TRBD2 (5 bases). Trimming pared 5 bases from V and 6 bases from J, leaving 17 bases between. The CDR3 is 14 amino acids. The germline V gene encodes CDR1 SGHTA and CDR2 FQGNSA. In DNA form, the CDR3 reads TGTGCCAGCAGCCTACTTAGGGCGGGCCGCGAGCAGTACTTC. This codes for CASSLLRAGREQYF.

This clone came up many times. This sequence joins TRBV28 and TRBJ1-4; perhaps TRBD1 as D (5 bases). V lost 7 bases and J 4 bases, leaving 10 bases between the germline ends. The CDR3 contains 13 residues. From germline, CDR1 is MDHEN and CDR2 SYDVKM. The DNA for the CDR3 is TGTGCCAGCATGAGGGACCGTAATGAAAAACTGTTTTTT. Its protein product is CASMRDRNEKLFF.

This clone was observed a single time. The chain uses TRBV4-3 and TRBJ2-7; D not resolved. V lost 0 bases to trimming and J lost 2 bases, with 11 bases between them. The CDR3 is 15 amino acids. CDR1 is LGHNA, CDR2 YSLEER, per germline. CDR3 nucleotide sequence: TGCGCCAGCAGCCAAGATTTCGCAGATCCCTACGAGCAGTACTTC. It specifies CASSQDFADPYEQYF.

In the case of this clone: Other DNA sequences in this specimen translate into the identical CDR3. The chain combines TRBV4-3 with TRBJ2-3; 8 positions agree with TRBD2. V lost 1 base and J lost 3; bases outside the gene matches: 3. Germline values: CDR1 LGHNA, CDR2 YSLEER. CDR3 length: 15 amino acids. The chain's CDR3 is CASSQAGGGTDTQYF. As DNA, the CDR3 is TGCGCCAGCAGCCAAGCGGGAGGGGGGACAGATACGCAGTATTTT.

The DNA for the CDR3 is TGTGCCAGCAGGGAAACTAGCACAATTAGCACAGATACGCAGTATTTT. Its translation: CASRETSTISTDTQYF. The chain is built from TRBV5-4 and TRBJ2-3; D is perhaps TRBD2 (6 bases). The CDR3 totals 16 residues. Germline V gene data show CDR1 as SGHNT and CDR2 as YYREEE (reference sequence). Trimming removed 5 bases at V and 0 bases at J, with 16 bases between.

This clone was observed a handful of times. This chain connects TRBV28 to TRBJ2-5, with 7 bases identical to TRBD2. With 5 bases clipped from V and 4 bases from J, the junction kept 4 bases outside the gene matches. The CDR3 loop spans 13 amino acids. Germline V gene data show CDR1 as MDHEN and CDR2 as SYDVKM. The CDR3 loop reads CASSPPGGETQYF. The CDR3 bases are TGTGCCAGCAGTCCCCCGGGGGGAGAGACCCAGTACTTC.

This clone has a handful of counts. The CDR3 sequence is CASSGSEGRRYGYTF. DNA for the CDR3: TGTGCCAGCAGTGGGTCCGAGGGGCGAAGGTATGGCTACACCTTC. The V and J genes are TRBV2 and TRBJ1-2; D perhaps matches TRBD1 (5 bases). CDR1 is SNHLY, CDR2 FYNNEI, per germline. V lost 4 bases and J 5 bases, leaving 17 bases between the germline ends. CDR3 size: 15 residues.

This clone was counted ten times or more. The rearrangement joins TRBV7-2 to TRBJ2-1; D tentatively fits TRBD1 or TRBD2 (5 bases each). CDR1 SGHTA and CDR2 FQGNSA come from the germline V gene. This CDR3 spans 14 amino acids. Trimming cost V 1 base and J 6 bases, with 10 bases left between them. CDR3: CASSLVIGTNEQFF. The DNA for the CDR3 is TGTGCCAGCAGCTTAGTTATTGGGACCAATGAGCAGTTCTTC.

This clone was seen ten or more times. The chain recombines TRBV10-3 with TRBJ2-1; maybe TRBD1 (5 bases). The CDR3 has 15 amino acids. Trimming stripped 11 bases from V and 8 bases from J, with 25 bases between. Germline loops: CDR1 ENHRY, CDR2 SYGVKD. Here the CDR3 reads CAAGDSLSLNDEQFF. The CDR3 DNA follows: TGTGCCGCAGGAGACAGTTTATCACTGAATGATGAGCAGTTCTTC.

This clone was seen only a few times. The chain is built from TRBV2 and TRBJ2-5; unclear D gene. V gave up 5 bases and J gave up 3 bases, with 7 bases separating them. The germline V gene has CDR1 SNHLY and CDR2 FYNNEI. The CDR3 is 12 amino acids. DNA for the CDR3: TGTGCCAGCAGTCTCGTCGAAGAGACCCAGTACTTC. Encoded protein: CASSLVEETQYF.

This clone was counted only a few times. This chain connects TRBV6-1 to TRBJ2-3; TRBD1 aligns across 8 bases. Trimming cost V 4 bases and J 7 bases; bases outside gene matches: 13. CDR3 length equals 16 residues. Germline V lookup: CDR1 MNHNS, CDR2 SASEGT. CDR3 amino acids: CASSGIRAGGWNTQYF. DNA for the CDR3: TGTGCCAGCAGTGGGATAAGGGCAGGGGGCTGGAATACGCAGTATTTT.

The chain employs TRBV18 and TRBJ1-3; D unresolved. Germline values: CDR1 KGHSH, CDR2 LQKENI. The CDR3 runs 15 residues. Trimming took off 0 bases at V and 7 bases at J, with 13 bases between the two ends. The CDR3 coding sequence is TGTGCCAGCTCACCACCTGGCGAAGCGAAGAACACCATATATTTT. This gives the protein CASSPPGEAKNTIYF.

V is TRBV18 and J is TRBJ2-7; 8 bases match TRBD2. CDR3 length: 13 residues. V trimming: 3 bases; J trimming: 4 bases; junction bases outside the gene matches: 2. Germline loops: CDR1 KGHSH, CDR2 LQKENI. CDR3 DNA sequence: TGTGCCAGCTCACCGGCTAGCGGGTACGAGCAGTACTTC. It specifies CASSPASGYEQYF.

This clone was seen ten or more times. This rearrangement joins TRBV4-3 to TRBJ2-3; 7 nucleotides match TRBD2. Germline CDR1 LGHNA, CDR2 YSLEER. The CDR3 totals 16 residues. V trimming: 2 bases; J trimming: 2 bases; junction bases outside the gene matches: 7. The CDR3 region is CASSQRTRSITDTQYF. In nucleotides, the CDR3 is TGCGCCAGCAGCCAACGGACTAGGTCTATCACAGATACGCAGTATTTT.

V is TRBV20-1 and J is TRBJ2-1; D gene unclear. The ends were cut back, 3 bases at V and 9 bases at J, with 9 bases in the middle. Germline V gene data show CDR1 as DFQATT and CDR2 as SNEGSKA (reference sequence). The CDR3 has 11 amino acids. The CDR3 sequence: CSASDFPEQFF. CDR3 coding DNA: TGCAGTGCTAGTGACTTCCCTGAGCAGTTCTTC.

V is TRBV15 and J is TRBJ2-6; 10 nucleotides line up with TRBD2. The length of the CDR3 is 18 residues. Germline CDR1 and CDR2: LNHNV and YYDKDF (reference sequence). With V trimmed by 2 bases and J by 2 bases, 6 bases remained unmatched. The CDR3 DNA reads TGTGCCACCAGCAGACCAGCGGGAGGGACTGCTGGGGCCAACGTCCTGACTTTC. Translating it yields CATSRPAGGTAGANVLTF. The full variable domain, rest sourced from reference TRBV15 and TRBJ2-6, is DAMVIQNPRYQVTQFGKPVTLSCSQTLNHNVMYWYQQKSSQAPKLLFHYYDKDFNNEADTPDNFQSRRPNTSFCFLDIRSPGLGDTAMYLCATSRPAGGTAGANVLTFGAGSRLTVL.

In this sample, this clone turned up a few times. The gene calls are TRBV28 and TRBJ2-3; D remains ambiguous. CDR3 length equals 13 residues. V shed 1 base and J shed 2 bases, with 4 bases lying between them. The V gene's germline CDR1 is MDHEN and CDR2 SYDVKM. Written as DNA, the CDR3 is TGTGCCAGCAGTTTATCCAACACAGATACGCAGTATTTT. The encoded protein is CASSLSNTDTQYF.

There are a few counts of this clone. The chain is built from TRBV18 and TRBJ2-7, with D possibly matching TRBD1 (5 bases). Germline V CDR1 and CDR2: KGHSH, LQKENI. This CDR3 is 15 amino acids long. The germline V and J ends were trimmed by 2 bases and 3 bases, with 14 bases remaining between them. CDR3 nucleotide sequence: TGTGCCAGCTCACCAGCCGCAGGGCCTGGCTACGAGCAGTACTTC. This translates into CASSPAAGPGYEQYF.

At least ten counts were recorded for this clone. The CDR3 region is CASSLSMLAYDTQYF. The CDR3 DNA sequence: TGTGCCAGCAGCTTAAGCATGTTGGCTTATGATACGCAGTATTTT. This rearrangement joins TRBV11-2 to TRBJ2-3; D gene unclear. From germline, CDR1 is SGHAT and CDR2 FQNNGV. Trimming took 2 bases from V and 6 from J, leaving 15 bases between them. This CDR3 is built from 15 residues.

This clone was detected only a few times. The identical CDR3 is also encoded by other nucleotide sequences in the sample. The chain joins TRBV18 to TRBJ2-3; D not certain. Germline-derived CDR1 and CDR2 are KGHSH and LQKENI. CDR3 length equals 13 residues. V lost 2 bases, J lost 2 bases, and 5 bases lay in between. The CDR3 sequence is CASSPDLTDTQYF. DNA for the CDR3: TGTGCCAGCTCACCAGACCTCACAGATACGCAGTATTTT.

This chain connects TRBV2 to TRBJ1-2; the D is unclear. The CDR3 totals 14 residues. Germline V gene sequence: CDR1 SNHLY, CDR2 FYNNEI. The germline V and J ends were trimmed by 7 bases and 5 bases, with 17 bases remaining between them. In DNA, the CDR3 is TGTGCCAGCACCAGAGAAATTGAGTCGTATGGCTACACCTTC. Translating it yields CASTREIESYGYTF.

The rearrangement joins TRBV4-1 to TRBJ2-5; TRBD2 aligns across 16 bases. V was pared by 5 bases and J by 5 bases, with 11 bases of the junction left unmatched. The germline V gene encodes CDR1 MGHRA and CDR2 YSYEKL. This CDR3 region has 18 residues. The CDR3: CASSSSPGTSGRGETQYF. CDR3 in DNA: TGCGCCAGCAGCTCTTCCCCCGGGACTAGCGGGAGGGGCGAGACCCAGTACTTC.

In the case of this clone: One base away lies a much larger clone, so this may be a sequencing read error. The chain is built from TRBV5-4 and TRBJ2-7; D gene uncertain. The ends were cut back, 3 bases at V and 3 bases at J, with 4 bases in the middle. This CDR3 is 11 amino acids long. Per germline, CDR1 SGHNT and CDR2 YYREEE (reference sequence). CDR3 bases: TGTGCCAGCAGCTCCTACTACGAGCAGTACTTC. It codes for CASSSYYEQYF.

The chain couples TRBV7-2 to TRBJ2-7, with D perhaps TRBD1 (6 bases). V was cut by 1 base and J by 1 base, with 17 bases left in between. Germline CDR1 SGHTA, CDR2 FQGNSA. This CDR3 contains 17 residues. CDR3 in DNA: TGTGCCAGCAGCTTAGGAGGGGTCTGGGACACGTCCTACGAGCAGTACTTC. Protein product: CASSLGGVWDTSYEQYF. The variable domain in full, completed from reference TRBV7-2 and TRBJ2-7, reads GAGVSQSPSNKVTEKGKDVELRCDPISGHTALYWYRQSLGQGLEFLIYFQGNSAPDKSGLPSDRFSAERTGGSVSTLTIQRTQQEDSAVYLCASSLGGVWDTSYEQYFGPGTRLTVT.

This clone came up a few times. V gene TRBV2 combines with J gene TRBJ1-1; 9 bases agree with TRBD1. V was pared by 1 base and J by 12 bases, with 6 bases of the junction left unmatched. CDR1 is SNHLY and CDR2 is FYNNEI in the germline V gene. This CDR3 contains 13 residues. The CDR3 protein is CASSEGWDRVTFF. CDR3 coding DNA: TGTGCCAGCAGTGAAGGTTGGGACAGGGTAACTTTCTTT. The full variable domain, in which reference TRBV2 and TRBJ1-1 provide the parts outside the CDR3, is EPEVTQTPSHQVTQMGQEVILRCVPISNHLYFYWYRQILGQKVEFLVSFYNNEISEKSEIFDDQFSVERPDGSNFTLKIRSTKLEDSAMYFCASSEGWDRVTFFGQGTRLTVV.

This clone was seen a few times. The rearrangement links TRBV2 to TRBJ2-5, with no clear D. Between the trimmed V and J ends, which lost 7 bases and 3 bases, there was a span of 15 bases. CDR1 and CDR2 from the germline V gene are SNHLY and FYNNEI. The CDR3 loop spans 14 amino acids. The CDR3 bases are TGTGCCAGCAACTATCTAGGTTCGGAAGAGACCCAGTACTTC. Protein: CASNYLGSEETQYF.

This clone came up a few times. The chain is built from TRBV5-1 and TRBJ2-7; D is perhaps TRBD2 (5 bases). CDR3 size: 15 residues. CDR1 is SGHRS and CDR2 is YFSETQ in the germline V gene. The V gene lost 3 bases and the J gene lost 0 bases, with 13 bases spanning the gap. CDR3 amino acids: CASSSLSGSSYEQYF. The CDR3 nucleotides are TGCGCCAGCAGCTCCCTGTCTGGGAGCTCCTACGAGCAGTACTTC.